Sequencing of this TCR beta chain was carried out in a study of shared clonotypes between healthy human individuals. The repertoire was sequenced with immunoSEQ multiplex PCR; TCRdb's copy has only in-frame clones and lacks some. The data contain about 2,500,000 clones, around nine tenths of them singletons. Trimming left V 5 bases short and J 6 bases short, with 16 bases between. The germline V gene has CDR1 LNHDA and CDR2 SQIVND (reference sequence). CDR3 length equals 15 residues. The specimen was naive CD4+ T cells sorted from blood. This sample's subset: CD45RA+ positively selected. This TCR was recovered from a man aged 18 to 30 in good health. The chain joins TRBV19 to TRBJ2-2; D remains ambiguous. The CDR3 nucleotides read TGTGCCAGTAGTCCTCGACAAAACGCGGCCGGGGAGCTGTTTTTT. Protein: CASSPRQNAAGELFF.